Detailed here is one T cell receptor (beta chain). Original processing notes: Estimation of nucleated cell counts relied on the amplification of reference gene primers. The assay was immunoSEQ multiplex PCR, and TCRdb's table has in-frame clones only and misses some. Clone size and V and J calls were adopted from that table, with D and trimming inferred from the DNA. The table includes about 120,000 clones, around 88% detected once. The data stem from a study of blood T cell repertoires in COVID-19. Overall study: The samples span acute and convalescent COVID-19 from the United States, Italy and Spain.

V lost 4 bases to trimming and J lost 0 bases, with 7 bases between them. Germline loops: CDR1 LGHDT, CDR2 YNNKEL (reference sequence). The CDR3 is made up of 14 amino acids. The sequencing sample was made of peripheral blood. The chain couples TRBV3-1 (or the pseudogene TRBV3-2) to TRBJ1-3; no firm D call. The receptor's source is a man aged 50-59 years with acute or convalescent COVID-19. The DNA of the CDR3 is TGTGCCAGCAGCCCCGACAACTCTGGAAACACCATATATTTT. It codes for CASSPDNSGNTIYF.